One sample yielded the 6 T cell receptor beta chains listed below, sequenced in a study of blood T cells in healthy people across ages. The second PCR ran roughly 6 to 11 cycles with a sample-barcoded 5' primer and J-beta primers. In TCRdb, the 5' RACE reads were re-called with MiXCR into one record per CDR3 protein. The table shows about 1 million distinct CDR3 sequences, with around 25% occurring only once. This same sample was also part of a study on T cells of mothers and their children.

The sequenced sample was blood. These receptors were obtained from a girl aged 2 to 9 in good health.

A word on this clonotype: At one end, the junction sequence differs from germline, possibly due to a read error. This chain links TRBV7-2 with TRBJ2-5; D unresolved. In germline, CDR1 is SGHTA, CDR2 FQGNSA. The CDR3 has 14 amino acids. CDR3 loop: CGSSFSALTGTQYF. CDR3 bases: TGTGGCAGCAGCTTTTCTGCCCTTACGGGGACCCAGTACTTC.

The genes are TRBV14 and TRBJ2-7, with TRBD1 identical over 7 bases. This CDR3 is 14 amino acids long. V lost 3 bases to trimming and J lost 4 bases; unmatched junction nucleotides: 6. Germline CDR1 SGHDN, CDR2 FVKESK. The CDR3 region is CASSQYRGWYEQYF. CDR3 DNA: TGTGCCAGCAGCCAGTACAGGGGCTGGTACGAGCAGTACTTC. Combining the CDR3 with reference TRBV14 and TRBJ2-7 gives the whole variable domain EAGVTQFPSHSVIEKGQTVTLRCDPISGHDNLYWYRRVMGKEIKFLLHFVKESKQDESGMPNNRFLAERTGGTYSTLKVQPAELEDSGVYFCASSQYRGWYEQYFGPGTRLTVT.

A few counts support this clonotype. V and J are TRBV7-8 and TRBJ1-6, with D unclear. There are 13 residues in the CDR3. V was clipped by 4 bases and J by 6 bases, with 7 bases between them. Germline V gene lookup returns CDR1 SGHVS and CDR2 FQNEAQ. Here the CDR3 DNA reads TGTGCCAGCAGCTCGGCGGGTAATTCACCCCTCCACTTT. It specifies CASSSAGNSPLHF.

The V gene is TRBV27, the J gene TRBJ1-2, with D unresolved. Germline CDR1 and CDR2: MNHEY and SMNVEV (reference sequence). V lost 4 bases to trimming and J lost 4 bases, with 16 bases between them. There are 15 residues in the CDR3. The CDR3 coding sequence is TGTGCCAGCAGTTCAGAGGAAAGCATAGGCTATGGCTACACCTTC. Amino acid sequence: CASSSEESIGYGYTF.

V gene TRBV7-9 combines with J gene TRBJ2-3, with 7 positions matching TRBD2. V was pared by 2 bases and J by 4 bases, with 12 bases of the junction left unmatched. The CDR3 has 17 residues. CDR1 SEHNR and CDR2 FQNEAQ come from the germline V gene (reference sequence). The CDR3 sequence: CASSLRETGGTADTQYF. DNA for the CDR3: TGTGCCAGCAGCTTACGAGAAACCGGGGGGACTGCAGATACGCAGTATTTT.

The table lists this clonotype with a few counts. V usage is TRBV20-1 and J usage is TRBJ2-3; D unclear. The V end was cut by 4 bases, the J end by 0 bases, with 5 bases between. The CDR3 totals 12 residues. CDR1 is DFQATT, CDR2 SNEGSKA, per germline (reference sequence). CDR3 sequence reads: CSAKGSTDTQYF. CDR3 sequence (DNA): TGCAGTGCTAAGGGTAGCACAGATACGCAGTATTTT.